This record covers a single T cell receptor beta chain. The antigen is undetermined. 5'RACE primed from the constant segment yielded TCR alpha and TCR beta cDNA libraries bearing sample barcodes and UMIs. TCRdb reprocessed the 5' RACE reads via MiXCR and lists one record per CDR3 protein. This table has approximately 200,000 distinct CDR3 sequences, 16% appearing once. This sample is part of a study of T-cell memory formation after mild COVID-19. Study-level background: TCR clusters mostly belonged to single donors.

V gave up 7 bases and J gave up 4 bases; unmatched junction bases: 6. The CDR3 is 14 amino acids. In germline, CDR1 is KGHDR, CDR2 SFDVKD. Points from the study as a whole: Balance between CD4 and CD8 was seen in clones contracting day 15 to 85, and a CD4+ lean was seen in later expanders.

The rearrangement uses TRBV24-1 and TRBJ2-3, with 8 bases fitting TRBD2. The clonotype comes from an adult woman who had mild COVID-19 (a few samples of this study predate the infection). Cell type and time point are not known. Material for sequencing was PBMCs or a T cell subset sorted from them (not recorded which). The CDR3 coding sequence is TGTGCCACCAGCCCGAGCGGGAGCGCAGATACGCAGTATTTT. The encoded protein is CATSPSGSADTQYF.